The clone carrying this T cell receptor beta chain came up many times. What it recognizes is unknown. CDR3 size: 14 residues. V was trimmed by 6 bases and J by 5 bases, leaving 14 bases between them. CDR1 is MGHRA and CDR2 is YSYEKL in the germline V gene. These data are taken from a study of early T cells in non-severe SARS-CoV-2 infection. Findings and limits, study-wide: The VDJdb matching leaned toward anti-spike CD8 responses and overlooked private and CD4 specificities.

Individually, cDNA molecules had unique molecular identifiers attached to them. TCRdb re-derived calls from the 5' RACE reads in MiXCR, one entry per CDR3 protein. The sample has approximately 77,000 distinct CDR3 sequences; roughly 5.3% are singletons. This receptor was identified in an adult who was a healthcare worker with PCR-confirmed SARS-CoV-2 infection or an uninfected control (not recorded which). Material: whole blood, obtained at baseline. The chain is built from TRBV4-1 and TRBJ2-1, with a tentative D call TRBD2 (6 bases). The CDR3 loop reads CASSYGWGDNEQFF. DNA of the CDR3: TGCGCCAGCAGTTATGGCTGGGGGGACAATGAGCAGTTCTTC.